This TCR beta chain was sequenced during a study of cytomegalovirus exposure and HLA in healthy donors. Overall study context: Prior work identified 120 million or so unique TCR beta sequences in about 179 million T cells.

Primers: 60 Vbeta forward and 13 Jbeta reverse. Sequencing was performed with immunoSEQ multiplex PCR; in TCRdb, only in-frame clones are kept and a portion is missing. The table has roughly 80,000 clones, less than 80% seen once. Notes on this clone: No antigen is known for it.

This CDR3 comprises 15 residues. V lost 0 bases, J lost 2 bases, and 12 bases lay in between. In germline, CDR1 is SGHKS, CDR2 YYEKEE (reference sequence). Overall study findings and caveats: An analysis was carried out at a later point. It showed that HLA-associated TCR beta chains were more clonally expanded than equally common non-associated chains.

This receptor was identified in a woman between 40 and 50 years old in good health and CMV-seronegative. Input material: PBMCs. The V and J genes are TRBV5-5 and TRBJ2-7; D is possibly TRBD2 (6 bases). This chain's CDR3 is CASSLDPGTPYEQYF. The CDR3 DNA reads TGTGCCAGCAGCTTGGATCCGGGGACTCCCTACGAGCAGTACTTC.